The T cell receptor beta chain described here comes from a study of Ad26.COV2.S vaccination and SARS-CoV-2 variants (dated by TCRdb to the early 2020s). About the investigation overall: Vaccine-arm donors were drawn from COV1001, a multicentre, randomized, double-blind, placebo-controlled phase I-IIa trial of Ad26.COV2.S in healthy adults. TCRbeta repertoire sequencing was used to assess the specificity and breadth of SARS-CoV-2-reactive T cell receptors after Ad26.COV2.S vaccination. Ad26.COV2.S was given intramuscularly at 5x10^10 or 1x10^11 viral particles, as a single shot or as two shots 56 days apart. Trial participants were randomized into five groups of five: low-dose or high-dose Ad26.COV2.S given once or twice, or placebo on both occasions. A total of roughly 30 samples were included in the TCR-sequenced set, comprising around 19 Ad26.COV2.S vaccine recipients, 5 placebo recipients and 8 SARS-CoV-2 convalescent individuals. Investigators did not know the trial group allocation while performing experiments and assessing outcomes. Study-wide conclusions, independent of this receptor: Compared with placebo recipients, Ad26.COV2.S recipients showed higher spike-specific TCR breadth (P = 0.0014). After vaccination, spike-specific CD8+ and CD4+ T cell responses were reported to show substantial breadth. Comparable non-spike TCR breadth was observed between vaccine and placebo recipients, consistent with only spike being contained in the vaccine. The authors noted that the TCR breadth and depth analyses may have underestimated total T cell responses. The study lacked the statistical power to compare responses across vaccine doses or regimens.

The immunoSEQ Assay was the method used to sequence TCRbeta CDR3 regions. After extraction, genomic DNA underwent amplification by bias-controlled multiplex PCR, followed by high-throughput sequencing. The paper's processing steps were these. To quantify the absolute abundance of each unique TCRbeta CDR3 region, sequences were collapsed and filtered. T cell fraction was estimated by normalizing TCRbeta template counts to usable DNA, which was measured by amplifying reference genes present in all nucleated cells. Repertoire TCRs were annotated as SARS-CoV-2-specific by exact matching of V gene, CDR3 amino acid sequence and J gene to a known reactive TCR set. MIRA supplied the reference SARS-CoV-2 TCR set, which was filtered for enrichment in COVID-19-positive ImmuneCODE repertoires so that public or cross-reactive TCRs were removed. Drawing on the MIRA antigens, annotated TCRs were analysed further at the level of specific ORF or position within ORF. Breadth was defined as annotated unique rearrangements over total unique productive rearrangements; depth was the summed frequency of those rearrangements. Group comparisons of TCR breadth used two-sided Wilcoxon rank-sum tests. The table was pulled from immuneACCESS by TCRdb, which kept in-frame rearrangements only. Such tables lose some clones; where checked, under half of the loss comes from unresolved V genes, and the rest has no known cause. Clonal size and the V and J genes are those of that table, whereas D and trimming came from the DNA. The sample yields around 300,000 clones; 80% to 90% were counted once. In total, the top ten clones hold around 10% of the sample.

Taken from the germline V gene, the CDR1 and CDR2 loops are SGDLS and YYNGEE. Trimming costs V 0 bases and J 4 bases, and their ends lie 13 bases apart. From cysteine to phenylalanine, the CDR3 is 15 amino acids long. The sequence is cut down to CDR3 DNA, 45 bases in frame from base 1. Remarks on this clone: Which antigen it targets is not known. The input lacks base qualities; no much larger clone sits a single base away.

Sample treatment or condition, as interpreted from the label and publication: around 19 received Ad26.COV2.S at low or high dose, single or two shots; several received placebo; per-sample allocation not given. For vaccine and placebo recipients, the sequenced repertoires came from samples collected on day 63 after the first injection. Between 29 July and 7 August 2020, Cohort 1b enrolled around 24 adults aged 18-55 years at one site in Boston, USA. Ad26.COV2.S was a replication-incompetent adenovirus type 26 vector that expressed a prefusion-stabilized SARS-CoV-2 spike protein derived from the original Wuhan strain.

Sequences were derived from peripheral blood, sampled in a trial of Ad26.COV2.S vaccine versus placebo. This TCR derives from a person aged 18 to 59 who received the Ad26.COV2.S COVID-19 vaccine or a placebo. The sequence is built from TRBV9 and TRBJ1-2; no D segment can be confidently identified. The CDR3 region reads CASSVEVKSPYGYTF. The bases are TGTGCCAGCAGCGTAGAAGTCAAAAGTCCCTATGGCTACACCTTC.